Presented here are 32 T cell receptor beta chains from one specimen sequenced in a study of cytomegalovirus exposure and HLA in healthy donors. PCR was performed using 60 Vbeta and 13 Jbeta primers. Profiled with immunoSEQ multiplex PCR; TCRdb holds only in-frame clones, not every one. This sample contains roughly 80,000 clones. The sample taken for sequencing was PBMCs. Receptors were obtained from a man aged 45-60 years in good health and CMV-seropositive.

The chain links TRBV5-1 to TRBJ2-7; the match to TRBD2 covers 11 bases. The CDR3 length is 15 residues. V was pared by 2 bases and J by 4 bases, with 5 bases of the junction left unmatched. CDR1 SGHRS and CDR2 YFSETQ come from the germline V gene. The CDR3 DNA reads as TGCGCCAGCAGCTTCGGACTAGCGGGTCTATACGAGCAGTACTTC. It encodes CASSFGLAGLYEQYF.

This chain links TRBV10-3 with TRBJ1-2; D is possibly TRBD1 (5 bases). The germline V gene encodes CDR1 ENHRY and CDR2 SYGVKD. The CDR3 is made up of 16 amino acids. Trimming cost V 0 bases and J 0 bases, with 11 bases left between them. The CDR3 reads CAISESGGVANYGYTF. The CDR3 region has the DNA TGTGCCATCAGTGAGTCGGGGGGGGTAGCTAACTATGGCTACACCTTC.

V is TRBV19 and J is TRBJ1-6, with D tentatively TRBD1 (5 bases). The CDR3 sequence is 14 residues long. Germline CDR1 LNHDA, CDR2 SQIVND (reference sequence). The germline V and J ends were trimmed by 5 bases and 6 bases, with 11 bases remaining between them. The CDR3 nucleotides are TGTGCCAGTAGTCCCAGGGATCCTAATTCACCCCTCCACTTT. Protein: CASSPRDPNSPLHF.

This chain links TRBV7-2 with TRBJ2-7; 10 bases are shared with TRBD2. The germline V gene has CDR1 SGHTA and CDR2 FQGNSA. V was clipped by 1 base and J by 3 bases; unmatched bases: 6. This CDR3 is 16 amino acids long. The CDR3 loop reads CASSLGATSGNYEQYF. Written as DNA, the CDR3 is TGTGCCAGCAGCTTAGGAGCCACTAGCGGGAACTACGAGCAGTACTTC. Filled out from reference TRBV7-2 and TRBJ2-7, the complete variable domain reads GAGVSQSPSNKVTEKGKDVELRCDPISGHTALYWYRQSLGQGLEFLIYFQGNSAPDKSGLPSDRFSAERTGGSVSTLTIQRTQQEDSAVYLCASSLGATSGNYEQYFGPGTRLTVT.

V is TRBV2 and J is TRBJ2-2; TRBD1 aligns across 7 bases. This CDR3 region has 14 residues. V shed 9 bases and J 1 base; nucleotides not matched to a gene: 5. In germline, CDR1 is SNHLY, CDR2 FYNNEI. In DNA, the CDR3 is TGTGCCAGGACGACAGGGAAGAACACCGGGGAGCTGTTTTTT. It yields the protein CARTTGKNTGELFF.

CDR3 nucleotide sequence: TGCGCCAGCAGCCAAGACTGGGGCGGGGGCTATGGCTACACCTTC. Its translation is CASSQDWGGGYGYTF. This chain links TRBV4-1 with TRBJ1-2; D might be TRBD1 (5 bases). CDR3 length equals 15 residues. Germline V CDR1 and CDR2: MGHRA, YSYEKL. V was pared by 0 bases and J by 4 bases, with 12 bases between.

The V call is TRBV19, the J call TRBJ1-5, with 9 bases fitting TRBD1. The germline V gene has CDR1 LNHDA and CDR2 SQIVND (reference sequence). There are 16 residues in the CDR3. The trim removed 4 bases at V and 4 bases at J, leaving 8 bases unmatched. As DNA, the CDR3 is TGTGCCAGTAGTAAACCTTCGGGACAGGGAAATCAGCCCCAGCATTTT. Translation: CASSKPSGQGNQPQHF.

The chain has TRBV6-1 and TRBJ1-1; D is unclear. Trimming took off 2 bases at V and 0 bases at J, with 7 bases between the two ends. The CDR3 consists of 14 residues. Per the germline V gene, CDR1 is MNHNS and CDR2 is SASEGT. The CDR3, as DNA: TGTGCCAGCAGTGAAAACAGTATGAACACTGAAGCTTTCTTT. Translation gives CASSENSMNTEAFF.

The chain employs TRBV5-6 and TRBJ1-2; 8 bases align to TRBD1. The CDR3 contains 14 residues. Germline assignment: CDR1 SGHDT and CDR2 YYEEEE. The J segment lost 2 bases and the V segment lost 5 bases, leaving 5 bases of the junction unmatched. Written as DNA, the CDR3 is TGTGCCAGCAGTCTCACAGGGGGGAACTATGGCTACACCTTC. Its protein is CASSLTGGNYGYTF.

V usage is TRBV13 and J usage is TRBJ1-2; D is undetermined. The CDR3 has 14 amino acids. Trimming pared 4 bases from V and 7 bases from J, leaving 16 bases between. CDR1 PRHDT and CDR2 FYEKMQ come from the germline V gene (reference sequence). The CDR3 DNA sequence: TGTGCCAGCAGCTCCCGAGGAGAGATGGTTGGCTACACCTTC. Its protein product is CASSSRGEMVGYTF. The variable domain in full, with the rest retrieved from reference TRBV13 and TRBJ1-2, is AAGVIQSPRHLIKEKRETATLKCYPIPRHDTVYWYQQGPGQDPQFLISFYEKMQSDKGSIPDRFSAQQFSDYHSELNMSSLELGDSALYFCASSSRGEMVGYTFGSGTRLTVV.

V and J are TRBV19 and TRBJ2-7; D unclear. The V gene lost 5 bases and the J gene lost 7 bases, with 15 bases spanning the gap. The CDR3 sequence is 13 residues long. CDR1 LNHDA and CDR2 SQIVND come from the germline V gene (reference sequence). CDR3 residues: CASSETVLREQYV. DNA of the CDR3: TGTGCCAGTAGTGAGACGGTTTTAAGGGAGCAGTACGTC.

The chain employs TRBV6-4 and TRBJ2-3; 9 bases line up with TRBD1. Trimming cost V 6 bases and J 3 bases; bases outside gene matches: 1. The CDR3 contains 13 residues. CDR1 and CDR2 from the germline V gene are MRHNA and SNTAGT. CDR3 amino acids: CASSGQGTDTQYF. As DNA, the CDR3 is TGTGCCAGCAGCGGACAGGGGACAGATACGCAGTATTTT.

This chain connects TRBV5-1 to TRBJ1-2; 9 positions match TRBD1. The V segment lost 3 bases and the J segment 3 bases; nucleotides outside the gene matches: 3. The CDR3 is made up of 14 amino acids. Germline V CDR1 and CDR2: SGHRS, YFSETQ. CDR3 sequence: CASSSQGADYGYTF. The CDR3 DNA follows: TGCGCCAGCAGCTCACAGGGGGCGGACTATGGCTACACCTTC. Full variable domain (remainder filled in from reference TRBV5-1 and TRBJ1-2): KAGVTQTPRYLIKTRGQQVTLSCSPISGHRSVSWYQQTPGQGLQFLFEYFSETQRNKGNFPGRFSGRQFSNSRSEMNVSTLELGDSALYLCASSSQGADYGYTFGSGTRLTVV.

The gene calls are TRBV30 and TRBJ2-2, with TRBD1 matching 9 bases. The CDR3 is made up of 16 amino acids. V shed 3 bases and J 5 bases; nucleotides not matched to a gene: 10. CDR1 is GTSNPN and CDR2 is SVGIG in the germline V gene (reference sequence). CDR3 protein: CAWSYRPGQGTGELFF. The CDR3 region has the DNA TGTGCCTGGAGCTACCGACCGGGACAGGGAACCGGGGAGCTGTTTTTT.

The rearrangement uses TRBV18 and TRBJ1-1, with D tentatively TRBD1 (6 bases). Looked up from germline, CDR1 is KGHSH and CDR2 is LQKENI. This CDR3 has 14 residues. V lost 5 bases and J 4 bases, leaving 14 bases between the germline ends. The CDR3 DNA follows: TGTGCCAGCTCATCGGGGGCGGGGGGCACTGAAGCTTTCTTT. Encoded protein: CASSSGAGGTEAFF.

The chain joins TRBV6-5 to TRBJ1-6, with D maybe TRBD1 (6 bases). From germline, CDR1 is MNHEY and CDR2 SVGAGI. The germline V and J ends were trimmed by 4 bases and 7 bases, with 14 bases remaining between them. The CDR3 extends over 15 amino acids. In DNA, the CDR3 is TGTGCCAGCAGTTGGGACGGACAGTCAAATTCACCCCTCCACTTT. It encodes CASSWDGQSNSPLHF.

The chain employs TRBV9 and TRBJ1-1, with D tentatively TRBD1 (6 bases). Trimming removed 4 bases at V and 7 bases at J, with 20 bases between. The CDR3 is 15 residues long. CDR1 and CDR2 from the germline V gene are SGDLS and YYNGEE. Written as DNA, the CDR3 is TGTGCCAGCAGCCCCGACGGGCAGGGGATCGGTGAAGCTTTCTTT. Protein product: CASSPDGQGIGEAFF.

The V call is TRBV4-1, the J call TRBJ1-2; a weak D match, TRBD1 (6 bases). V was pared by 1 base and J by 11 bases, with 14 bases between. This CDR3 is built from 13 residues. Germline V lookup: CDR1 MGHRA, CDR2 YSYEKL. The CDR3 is CASSQGVQGWYTF. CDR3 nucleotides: TGCGCCAGCAGCCAAGGGGTACAGGGATGGTACACCTTC.

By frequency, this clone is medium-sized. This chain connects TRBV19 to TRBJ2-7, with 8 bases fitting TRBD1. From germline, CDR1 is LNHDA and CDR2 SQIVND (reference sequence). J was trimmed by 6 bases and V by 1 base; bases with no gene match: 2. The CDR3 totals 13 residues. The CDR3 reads CASSIGDRGEQYV. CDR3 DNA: TGTGCCAGTAGTATAGGTGACAGGGGCGAGCAGTACGTC.

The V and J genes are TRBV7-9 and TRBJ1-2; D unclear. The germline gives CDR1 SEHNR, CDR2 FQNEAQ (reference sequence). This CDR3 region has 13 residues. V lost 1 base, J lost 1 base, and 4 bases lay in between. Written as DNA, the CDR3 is TGTGCCAGCAGCTTAGACGGTAACTATGGCTACACCTTC. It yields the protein CASSLDGNYGYTF.

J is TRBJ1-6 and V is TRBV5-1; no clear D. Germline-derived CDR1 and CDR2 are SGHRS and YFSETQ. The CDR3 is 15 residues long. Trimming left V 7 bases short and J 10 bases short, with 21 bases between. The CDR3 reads CASGSGEGYGSPLHF. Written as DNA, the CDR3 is TGCGCCAGCGGGTCGGGAGAGGGTTATGGCTCACCCCTCCACTTT.

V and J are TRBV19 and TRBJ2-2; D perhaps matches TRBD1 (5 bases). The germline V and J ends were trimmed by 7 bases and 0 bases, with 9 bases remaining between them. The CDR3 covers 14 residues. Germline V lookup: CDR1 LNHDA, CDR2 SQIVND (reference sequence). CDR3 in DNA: TGTGCCAGTACTCGACAGCCGAACACCGGGGAGCTGTTTTTT. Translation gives CASTRQPNTGELFF.

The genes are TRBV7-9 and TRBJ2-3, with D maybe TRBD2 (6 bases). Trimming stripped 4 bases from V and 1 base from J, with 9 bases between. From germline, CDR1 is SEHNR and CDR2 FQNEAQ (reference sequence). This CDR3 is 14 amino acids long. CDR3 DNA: TGTGCCAGCAGCTCTGGGACTGGCACAGATACGCAGTATTTT. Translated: CASSSGTGTDTQYF.

CDR3 nucleotides: TGTGCCAGCACGAGAACAGGGGAGAGTCGCTACACCTTC. Its protein is CASTRTGESRYTF. The chain links TRBV6-1 to TRBJ1-2, with 7 bases aligning to TRBD1. Germline V gene lookup returns CDR1 MNHNS and CDR2 SASEGT. The CDR3 consists of 13 residues. The junction had 11 bases not matched to a gene; V was cut back by 7 bases and J by 9 bases.

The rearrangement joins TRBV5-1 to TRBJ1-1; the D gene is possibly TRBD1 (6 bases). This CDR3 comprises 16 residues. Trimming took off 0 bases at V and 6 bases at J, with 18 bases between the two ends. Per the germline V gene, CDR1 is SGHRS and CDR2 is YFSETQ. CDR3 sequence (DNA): TGCGCCAGCAGCTTGGAAGGACGGGGGGCAAGGGCTGAAGCTTTCTTT. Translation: CASSLEGRGARAEAFF.

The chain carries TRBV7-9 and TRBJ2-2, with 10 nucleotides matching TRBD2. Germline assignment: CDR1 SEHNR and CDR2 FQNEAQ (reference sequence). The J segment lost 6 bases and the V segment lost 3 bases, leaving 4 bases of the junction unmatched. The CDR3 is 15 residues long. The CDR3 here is CASSFLAGAPGELFF. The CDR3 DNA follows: TGTGCCAGCAGCTTTCTAGCGGGAGCCCCCGGGGAGCTGTTTTTT.

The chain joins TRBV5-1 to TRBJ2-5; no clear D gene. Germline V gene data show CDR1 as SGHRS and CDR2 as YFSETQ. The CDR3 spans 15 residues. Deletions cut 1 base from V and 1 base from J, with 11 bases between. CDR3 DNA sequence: TGCGCCAGCAGCTTGAGTCCCGGGTTCCAAGAGACCCAGTACTTC. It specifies CASSLSPGFQETQYF.

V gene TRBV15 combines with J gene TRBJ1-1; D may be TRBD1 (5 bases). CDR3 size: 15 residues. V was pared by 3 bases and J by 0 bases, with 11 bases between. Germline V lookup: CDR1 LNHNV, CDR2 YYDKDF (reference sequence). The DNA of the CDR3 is TGTGCCACCAGCAGGTTAAAGGGGATGAACACTGAAGCTTTCTTT. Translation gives CATSRLKGMNTEAFF.

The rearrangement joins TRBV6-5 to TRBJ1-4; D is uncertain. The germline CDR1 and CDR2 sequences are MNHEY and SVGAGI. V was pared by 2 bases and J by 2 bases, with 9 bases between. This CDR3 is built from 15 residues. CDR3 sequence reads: CASSYRAETNEKLFF. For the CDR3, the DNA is TGTGCCAGCAGTTACCGAGCGGAGACTAATGAAAAACTGTTTTTT.

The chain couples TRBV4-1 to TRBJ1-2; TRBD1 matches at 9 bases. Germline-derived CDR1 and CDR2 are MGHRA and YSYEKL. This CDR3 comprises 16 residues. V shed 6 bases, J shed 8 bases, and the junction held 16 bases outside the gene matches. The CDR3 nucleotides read TGCGCCAGCAGGGGACAGGGAATCTCCTTCCCCGGCGGCTACACCTTC. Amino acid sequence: CASRGQGISFPGGYTF.

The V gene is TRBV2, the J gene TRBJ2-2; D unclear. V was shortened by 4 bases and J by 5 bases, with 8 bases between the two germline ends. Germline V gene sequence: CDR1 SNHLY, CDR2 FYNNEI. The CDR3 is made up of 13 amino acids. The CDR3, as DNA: TGTGCCAGCAGTGTAGTAAGAACCGGGGAGCTGTTTTTT. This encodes CASSVVRTGELFF.

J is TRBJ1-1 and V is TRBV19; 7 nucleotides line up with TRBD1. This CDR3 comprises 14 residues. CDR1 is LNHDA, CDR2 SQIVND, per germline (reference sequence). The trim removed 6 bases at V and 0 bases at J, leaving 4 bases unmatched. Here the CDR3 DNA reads TGTGCCAGTAGGATACAGGGGATGAACACTGAAGCTTTCTTT. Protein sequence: CASRIQGMNTEAFF.